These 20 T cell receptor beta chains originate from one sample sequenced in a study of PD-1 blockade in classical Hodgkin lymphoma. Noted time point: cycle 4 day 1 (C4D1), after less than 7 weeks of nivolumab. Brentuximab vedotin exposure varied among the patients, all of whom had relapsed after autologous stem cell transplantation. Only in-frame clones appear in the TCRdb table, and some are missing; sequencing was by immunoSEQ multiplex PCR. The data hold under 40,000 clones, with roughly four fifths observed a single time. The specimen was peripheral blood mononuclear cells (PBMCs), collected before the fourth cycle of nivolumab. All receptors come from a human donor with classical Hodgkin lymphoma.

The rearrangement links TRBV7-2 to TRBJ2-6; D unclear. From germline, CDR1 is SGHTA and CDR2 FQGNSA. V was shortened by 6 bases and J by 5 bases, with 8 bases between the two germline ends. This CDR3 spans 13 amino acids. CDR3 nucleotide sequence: TGTGCCAGCAGACAAAGTCGGGCCAACGTCCTGACTTTC. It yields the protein CASRQSRANVLTF.

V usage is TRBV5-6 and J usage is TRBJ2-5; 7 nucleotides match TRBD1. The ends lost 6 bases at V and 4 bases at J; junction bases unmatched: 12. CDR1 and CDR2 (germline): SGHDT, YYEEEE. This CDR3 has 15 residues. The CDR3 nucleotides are TGTGCCAGCACTCCGCCGGGACAGAGGGGAGAGACCCAGTACTTC. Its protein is CASTPPGQRGETQYF. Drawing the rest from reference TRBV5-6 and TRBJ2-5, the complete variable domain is DAGVTQSPTHLIKTRGQQVTLRCSPKSGHDTVSWYQQALGQGPQFIFQYYEEEERQRGNFPDRFSGHQFPNYSSELNVNALLLGDSALYLCASTPPGQRGETQYFGPGTRLLVL.

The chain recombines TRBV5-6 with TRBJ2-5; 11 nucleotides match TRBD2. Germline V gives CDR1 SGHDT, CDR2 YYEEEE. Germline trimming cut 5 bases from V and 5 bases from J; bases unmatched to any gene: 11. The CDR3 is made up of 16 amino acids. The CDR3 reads CASRGGLADPRETQYF. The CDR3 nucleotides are TGTGCCAGCAGGGGGGGACTAGCGGATCCGAGGGAGACCCAGTACTTC.

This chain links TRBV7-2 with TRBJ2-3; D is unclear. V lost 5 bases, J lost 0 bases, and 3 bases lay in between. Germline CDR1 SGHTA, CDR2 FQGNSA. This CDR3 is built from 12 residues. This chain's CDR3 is CASSRSTDTQYF. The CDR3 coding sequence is TGTGCCAGCAGCCGGAGCACAGATACGCAGTATTTT.

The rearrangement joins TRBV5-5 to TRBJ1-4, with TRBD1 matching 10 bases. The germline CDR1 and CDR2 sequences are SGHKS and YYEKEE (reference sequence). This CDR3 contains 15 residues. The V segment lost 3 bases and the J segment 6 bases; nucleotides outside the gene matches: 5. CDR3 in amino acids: CASSSLTGGYEKLFF. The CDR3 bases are TGTGCCAGCAGCTCCCTGACAGGGGGCTATGAAAAACTGTTTTTT.

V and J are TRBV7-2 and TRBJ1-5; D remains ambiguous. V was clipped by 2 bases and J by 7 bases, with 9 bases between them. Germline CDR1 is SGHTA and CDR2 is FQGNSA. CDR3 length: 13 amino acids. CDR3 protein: CASSLWGGQPQHF. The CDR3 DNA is TGTGCCAGCAGCTTATGGGGTGGGCAGCCCCAGCATTTT.

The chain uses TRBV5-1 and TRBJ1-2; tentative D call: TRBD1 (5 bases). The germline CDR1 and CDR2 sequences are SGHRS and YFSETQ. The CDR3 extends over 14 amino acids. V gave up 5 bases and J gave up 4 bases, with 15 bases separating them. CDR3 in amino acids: CASREGTEAYGYTF. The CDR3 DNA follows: TGCGCCAGCAGGGAAGGGACCGAAGCCTATGGCTACACCTTC.

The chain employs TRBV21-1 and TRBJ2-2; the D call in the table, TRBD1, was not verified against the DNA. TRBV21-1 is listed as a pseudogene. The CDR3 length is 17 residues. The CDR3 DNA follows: TGTGCCAGCAGCCCCCATGGGACAGGCTCGAACACCGGGGAGCTGTTTTTT. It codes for CASSPHGTGSNTGELFF.

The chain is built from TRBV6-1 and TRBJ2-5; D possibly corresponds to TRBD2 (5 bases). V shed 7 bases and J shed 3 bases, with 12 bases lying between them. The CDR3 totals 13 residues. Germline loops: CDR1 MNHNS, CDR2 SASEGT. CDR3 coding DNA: TGTGCCAGCACCCGAGGGAGCGAAGAGACCCAGTACTTC. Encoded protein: CASTRGSEETQYF.

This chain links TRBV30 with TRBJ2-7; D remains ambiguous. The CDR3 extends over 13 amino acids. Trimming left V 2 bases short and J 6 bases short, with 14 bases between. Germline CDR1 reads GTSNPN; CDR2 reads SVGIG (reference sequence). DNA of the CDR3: TGTGCCTGGAGTACCCTCCCCCAATCCGAGCAGTACGTC. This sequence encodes CAWSTLPQSEQYV.

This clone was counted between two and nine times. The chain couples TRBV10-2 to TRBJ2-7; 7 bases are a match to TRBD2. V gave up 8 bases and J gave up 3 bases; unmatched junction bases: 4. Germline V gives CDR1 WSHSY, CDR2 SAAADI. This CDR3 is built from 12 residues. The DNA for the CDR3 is TGCGCCAGCGGGACGGGGGGCTACGAGCAGTACTTC. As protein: CASGTGGYEQYF.

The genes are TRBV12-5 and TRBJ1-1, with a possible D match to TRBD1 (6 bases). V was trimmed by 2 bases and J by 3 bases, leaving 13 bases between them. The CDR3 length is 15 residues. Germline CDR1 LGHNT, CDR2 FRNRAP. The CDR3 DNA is TGTGCTAGTGGTTTGAATATAAGGGGGGACACTGAAGCTTTCTTT. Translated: CASGLNIRGDTEAFF.

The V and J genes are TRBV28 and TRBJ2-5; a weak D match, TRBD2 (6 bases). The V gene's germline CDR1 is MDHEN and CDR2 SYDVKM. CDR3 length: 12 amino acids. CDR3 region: CVAARGQETQYF. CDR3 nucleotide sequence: TGTGTAGCGGCGAGAGGACAAGAGACCCAGTACTTC.

The CDR3: CASTGTGGNSPLHF. CDR3 sequence (DNA): TGTGCCAGCACCGGGACAGGAGGAAATTCACCCCTCCACTTT. The rearrangement uses TRBV11-3 and TRBJ1-6; 8 bases match TRBD1. CDR3 length: 14 amino acids. V lost 7 bases, J lost 7 bases, and 6 bases stayed unmatched. In germline, CDR1 is SGHNT, CDR2 YENEEA.

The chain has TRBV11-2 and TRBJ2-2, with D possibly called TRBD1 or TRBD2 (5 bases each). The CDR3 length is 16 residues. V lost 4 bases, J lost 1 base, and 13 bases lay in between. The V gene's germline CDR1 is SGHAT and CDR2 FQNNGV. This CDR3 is CASSSGARVNTGELFF. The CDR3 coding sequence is TGTGCCAGCAGCTCCGGGGCGCGAGTGAACACCGGGGAGCTGTTTTTT.

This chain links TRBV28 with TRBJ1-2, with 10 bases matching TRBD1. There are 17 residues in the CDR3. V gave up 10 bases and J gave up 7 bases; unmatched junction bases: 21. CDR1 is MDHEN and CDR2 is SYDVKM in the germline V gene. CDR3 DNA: TGTGCCACCAAGGGGGGTAGACAGGGGGCATTCCGTCGTGGCTACACCTTC. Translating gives CATKGGRQGAFRRGYTF.

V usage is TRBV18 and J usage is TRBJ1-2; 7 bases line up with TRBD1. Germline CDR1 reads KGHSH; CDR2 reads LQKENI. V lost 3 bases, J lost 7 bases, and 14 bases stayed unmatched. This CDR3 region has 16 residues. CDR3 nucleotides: TGTGCCAGCTCACCGAAGACGCCTCGGGACAGTTTTGGCTACACCTTC. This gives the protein CASSPKTPRDSFGYTF.

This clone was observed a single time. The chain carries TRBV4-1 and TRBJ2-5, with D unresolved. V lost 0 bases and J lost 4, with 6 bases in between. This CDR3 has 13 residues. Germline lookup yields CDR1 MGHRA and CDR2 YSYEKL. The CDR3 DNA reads TGCGCCAGCAGCCAAGAGATACTAGAGACCCAGTACTTC. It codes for CASSQEILETQYF.

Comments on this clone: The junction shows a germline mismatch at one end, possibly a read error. This CDR3 reads CASSQESRGYEQFF. The DNA of the CDR3 is TGCGCCAGCAGCCAGGAATCAAGGGGCTATGAGCAGTTCTTC. The chain has TRBV7-2 and TRBJ2-1, with D possibly TRBD1 on 5 matching bases. CDR3 length: 14 amino acids. Looked up from germline, CDR1 is SGHTA and CDR2 is FQGNSA. Supplemented by reference TRBV7-2 and TRBJ2-1, the full variable domain reads GAGVSQSPSNKVTEKGKDVELRCDPISGHTALYWYRQSLGQGLEFLIYFQGNSAPDKSGLPSDRFSAERTGGSVSTLTIQRTQQEDSAVYLCASSQESRGYEQFFGPGTRLTVL.

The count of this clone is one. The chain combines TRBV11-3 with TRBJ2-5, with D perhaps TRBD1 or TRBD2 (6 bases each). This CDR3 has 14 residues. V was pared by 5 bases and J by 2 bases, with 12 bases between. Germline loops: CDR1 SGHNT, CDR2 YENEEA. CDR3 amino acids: CASSKTGRQETQYF. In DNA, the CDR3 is TGTGCCAGCAGCAAAACAGGGAGGCAAGAGACCCAGTACTTC.